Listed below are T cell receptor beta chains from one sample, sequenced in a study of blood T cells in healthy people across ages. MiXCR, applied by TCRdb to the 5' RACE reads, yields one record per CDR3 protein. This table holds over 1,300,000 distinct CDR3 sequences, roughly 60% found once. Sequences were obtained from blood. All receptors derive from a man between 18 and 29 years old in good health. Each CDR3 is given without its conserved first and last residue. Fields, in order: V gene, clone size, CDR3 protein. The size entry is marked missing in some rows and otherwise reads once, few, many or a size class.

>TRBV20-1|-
SARDRLQGYEQY
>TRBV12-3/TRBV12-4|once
ASRRQGRTSTDTQY
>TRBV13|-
ASSSSGGGVDEQF
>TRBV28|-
ASSFHGSRFYNEQF
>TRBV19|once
ASSIMSGRPSYEQY
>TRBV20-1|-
SVHHGEETQY
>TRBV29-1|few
SVGMGGADEKLF
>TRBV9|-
ASSVGNQNTDTQY
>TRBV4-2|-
ASSQDHGRGVEETQY
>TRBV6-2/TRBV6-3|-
ATGTGSNTGELF
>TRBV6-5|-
ASSYSNGAGNSPLH
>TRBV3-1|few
ASSQDRGLAVAYEQY
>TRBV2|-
ASPRPNTGELF
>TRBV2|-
ASSEMVFSSQETQY
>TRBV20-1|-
SARTALGVDEQF
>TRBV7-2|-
ASNPGQGITNNEQF
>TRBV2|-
ASGGGQGVTQY
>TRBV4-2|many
ASSQDPGDNYYGYT
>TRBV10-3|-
AGARNTGELF
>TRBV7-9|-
ASSLKRSGAF
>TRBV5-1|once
ASSIHLGDTEAF
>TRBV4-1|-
ASSQAPGANNEQF
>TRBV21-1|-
ASSLGSTSGRLGGNEQY
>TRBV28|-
ASSGVGGAKNIQY
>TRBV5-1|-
ASSWKGGTSDISYEQY
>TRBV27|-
ASSLLHANQGSGELF
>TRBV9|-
ASSVATSSGANVLT
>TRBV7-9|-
AISSPGQGNNEQF
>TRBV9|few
ASSVAGGYTDTQY
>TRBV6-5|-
ASGRGRNEKLF
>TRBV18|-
ASSLTEPTGPSYEQY
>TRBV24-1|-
ATSSTGLSYNEQF
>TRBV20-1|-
SASAGFNTGELF
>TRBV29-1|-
SVGEWVVTSRDTEAF
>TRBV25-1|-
ASKALPNTEAF
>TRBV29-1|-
SVVGLGFLYEQY
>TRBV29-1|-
SVHRGQNTEAF
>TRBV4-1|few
ASSQPTGSEQY
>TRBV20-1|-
SAWTRGDEQY
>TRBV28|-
ASSLGTGGWEQY
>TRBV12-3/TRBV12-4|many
ASRRRQTETQY
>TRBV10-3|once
AIGTSGYVNTGELF